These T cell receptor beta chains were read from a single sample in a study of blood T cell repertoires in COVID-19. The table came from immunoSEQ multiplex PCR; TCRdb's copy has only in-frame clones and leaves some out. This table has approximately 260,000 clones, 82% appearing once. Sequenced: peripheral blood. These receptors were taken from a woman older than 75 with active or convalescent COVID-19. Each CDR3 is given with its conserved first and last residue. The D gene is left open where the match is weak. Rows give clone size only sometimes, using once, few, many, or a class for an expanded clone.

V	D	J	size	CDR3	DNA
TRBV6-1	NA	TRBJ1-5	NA	CASSEVGPGRTSNQPQHF	TGTGCCAGCAGTGAAGTCGGGCCAGGGAGGACGAGCAATCAGCCCCAGCATTTT
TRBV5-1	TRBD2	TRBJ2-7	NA	CASSMVAGGPYEQYF	TGCGCCAGCAGCATGGTAGCGGGGGGGCCTTACGAGCAGTACTTC
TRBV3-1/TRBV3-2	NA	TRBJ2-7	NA	CASSQDWVGAYEQYF	TGTGCCAGCAGCCAAGATTGGGTCGGGGCCTACGAGCAGTACTTC
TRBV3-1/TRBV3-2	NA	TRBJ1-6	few	CASSQDPGSPLHF	TGTGCCAGCAGCCAAGATCCGGGTTCACCCCTCCACTTT
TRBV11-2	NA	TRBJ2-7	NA	CASSLVVGPDYEQYF	TGTGCCAGCAGCTTAGTCGTTGGCCCTGATTACGAGCAGTACTTC
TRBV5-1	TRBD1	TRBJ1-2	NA	CASSLNRGDGYTF	TGCGCCAGCAGCTTAAACAGGGGGGATGGCTACACCTTC
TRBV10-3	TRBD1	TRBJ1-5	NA	CAISQGENQPQHF	TGTGCCATCAGTCAGGGGGAAAATCAGCCCCAGCATTTT
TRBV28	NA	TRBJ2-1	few	CASRTGTPDSYNEQFF	TGTGCCAGCAGAACCGGGACTCCGGACTCCTACAATGAGCAGTTCTTC
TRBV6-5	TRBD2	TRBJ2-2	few	CASSYSISGGAGELFF	TGTGCCAGCAGTTACTCGATCAGCGGGGGGGCCGGGGAGCTGTTTTTT
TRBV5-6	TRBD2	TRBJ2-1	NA	CASSLDGGGPYNEQFF	TGTGCCAGCAGCTTGGATGGCGGGGGGCCCTACAATGAGCAGTTCTTC
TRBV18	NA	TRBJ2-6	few	CASSQGRATGLFSGANVLTF	TGTGCCAGCTCACAAGGAAGGGCGACAGGTCTTTTCTCTGGGGCCAACGTCCTGACTTTC
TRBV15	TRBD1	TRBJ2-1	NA	CATSTRTGGNEQFF	TGTGCCACCAGCACTAGGACAGGGGGCAATGAGCAGTTCTTC
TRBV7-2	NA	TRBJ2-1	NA	CASSRRGGGNEQFF	TGTGCCAGCAGCCGGAGGGGAGGGGGCAATGAGCAGTTCTTC
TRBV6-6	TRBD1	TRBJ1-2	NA	CASNPTGPYGYTF	TGTGCCAGCAACCCGACAGGGCCCTATGGCTACACCTTC
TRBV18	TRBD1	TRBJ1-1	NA	CASSPTAGQFVAEAFF	TGTGCCAGCTCACCTACCGCGGGACAGTTTGTCGCTGAAGCTTTCTTT
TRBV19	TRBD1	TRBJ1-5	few	CASRWDSNSNQPQHF	TGTGCCAGTAGGTGGGACAGCAATAGCAATCAGCCCCAGCATTTT
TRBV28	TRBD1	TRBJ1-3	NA	CASSVQGASGNTIYF	TGTGCCAGCAGTGTACAGGGGGCCTCTGGAAACACCATATATTTT
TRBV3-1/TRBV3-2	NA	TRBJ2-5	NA	CASSAHGTEETQYF	TGTGCCAGCAGCGCCCACGGGACTGAAGAGACCCAGTACTTC
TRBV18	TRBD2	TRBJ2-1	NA	CASSPPTSGGYNEQFF	TGTGCCAGCTCACCACCTACTAGCGGGGGCTACAATGAGCAGTTCTTC
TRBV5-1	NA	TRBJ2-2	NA	CASSLTGGNTGELFF	TGCGCCAGCAGCTTGACTGGGGGCAACACCGGGGAGCTGTTTTTT
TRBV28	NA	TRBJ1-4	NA	CASSPYEKLFF	TGTGCCAGCAGCCCGTATGAAAAACTGTTTTTT
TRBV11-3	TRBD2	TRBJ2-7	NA	CASRGAGGRTYEQYF	TGTGCCAGCAGGGGAGCGGGGGGGCGAACCTACGAGCAGTACTTC
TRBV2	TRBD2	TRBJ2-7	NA	CASMTRQGAPRSGTSGSSSYEQYF	TGTGCCAGCATGACTCGACAGGGGGCTCCCCGGTCCGGGACTAGCGGGTCTAGCTCCTACGAGCAGTACTTC
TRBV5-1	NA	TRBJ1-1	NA	CASAQVGNTEAFF	TGCGCCAGCGCCCAGGTGGGGAACACTGAAGCTTTCTTT
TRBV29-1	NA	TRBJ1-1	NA	CSATPGWGRANTEAFF	TGCAGCGCCACTCCCGGTTGGGGCAGGGCGAACACTGAAGCTTTCTTT
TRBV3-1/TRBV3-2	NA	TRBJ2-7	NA	CASSRTSAVVSPYEQYF	TGTGCCAGCAGCCGTACGTCCGCGGTCGTTTCCCCCTACGAGCAGTACTTC
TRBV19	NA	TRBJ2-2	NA	CASTSGDSRNTGELFF	TGTGCCAGTACAAGTGGAGATTCGAGGAACACCGGGGAGCTGTTTTTT